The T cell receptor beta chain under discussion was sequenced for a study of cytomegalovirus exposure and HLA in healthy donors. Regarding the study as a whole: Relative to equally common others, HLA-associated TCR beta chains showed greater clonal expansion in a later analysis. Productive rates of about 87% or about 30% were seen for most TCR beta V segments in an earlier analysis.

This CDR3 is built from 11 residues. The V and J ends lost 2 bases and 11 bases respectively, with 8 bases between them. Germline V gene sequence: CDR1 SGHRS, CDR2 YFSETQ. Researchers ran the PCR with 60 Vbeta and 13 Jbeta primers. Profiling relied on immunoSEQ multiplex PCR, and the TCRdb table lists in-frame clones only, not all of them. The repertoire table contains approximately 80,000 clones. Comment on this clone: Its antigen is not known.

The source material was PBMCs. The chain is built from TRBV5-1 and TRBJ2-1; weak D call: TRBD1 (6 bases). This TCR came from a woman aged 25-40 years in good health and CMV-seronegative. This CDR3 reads CASSLGGKQFF. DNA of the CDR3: TGCGCCAGCAGCTTAGGGGGAAAGCAGTTCTTC.